A selection of T cell receptor beta chains follows, all from one sample in a study of blood T cell repertoires in COVID-19. Produced via immunoSEQ multiplex PCR; TCRdb's table is partial and in-frame only. The sample lists some 200,000 clones, about nine tenths occurring once. Sequenced material: peripheral blood. These receptors originate from a man at least 80 years old with acute or convalescent COVID-19. The CDR3 runs from the conserved cysteine through the conserved F or W. D genes are given only for firm matches. Size tells how often a clone was seen (once, few, many) or the class of an expanded clone, and some rows leave it out.

j_call	d_call	clone_size	v_call	cdr3_aa	cdr3_nt
TRBJ1-4	-	-	TRBV5-4	CASSGSGGKLFF	TGTGCCAGCAGTGGGTCGGGGGGGAAACTGTTTTTT
TRBJ2-3	TRBD1	-	TRBV28	CASSSGQGSTDTQYF	TGTGCCAGCAGTTCGGGACAGGGTAGCACAGATACGCAGTATTTT
TRBJ2-2	TRBD2	-	TRBV7-6	CASSRGLPNTGELFF	TGTGCCAGCAGCCGGGGACTACCGAACACCGGGGAGCTGTTTTTT
TRBJ2-1	TRBD2	-	TRBV3-1/TRBV3-2	CASSQGASGSVNNEQFF	TGTGCCAGCAGCCAAGGGGCTAGCGGGAGTGTCAACAATGAGCAGTTCTTC
TRBJ2-1	-	-	TRBV28	CASSSQGLPTYNEQFF	TGTGCCAGCAGCTCTCAGGGGCTCCCCACCTACAATGAGCAGTTCTTC
TRBJ2-1	-	-	TRBV24-1	CATSEGGRREQFF	TGTGCCACCAGTGAAGGAGGACGGAGAGAGCAGTTCTTC
TRBJ1-1	TRBD1	-	TRBV5-1	CASRRRQGRNTEAFF	TGCGCCAGCAGGCGCCGACAGGGGAGGAACACTGAAGCTTTCTTT
TRBJ2-1	TRBD2	-	TRBV10-3	CATQFGTSETERFF	TGTGCCACACAGTTCGGGACTAGCGAGACTGAGAGGTTCTTC
TRBJ2-1	-	-	TRBV20-1	CSASDTNEQFF	TGCAGTGCCAGTGATACTAATGAGCAGTTCTTC
TRBJ2-2	TRBD1	-	TRBV24-1	CATSVRDRDTGELFF	TGTGCCACCAGTGTCCGGGACAGAGACACCGGGGAGCTGTTTTTT
TRBJ2-7	TRBD2	-	TRBV6-5	CASSQRLAGSYEQYF	TGTGCCAGCAGTCAGCGACTAGCGGGGTCCTACGAGCAGTACTTC
TRBJ2-2	-	-	TRBV5-4	CASSISNTGELFF	TGTGCCAGCAGCATATCTAACACCGGGGAGCTGTTTTTT
TRBJ1-2	TRBD1	few	TRBV18	CASSPGQGFEAYGYTF	TGTGCCAGCTCGCCGGGACAGGGGTTCGAAGCCTATGGCTACACCTTC
TRBJ1-5	TRBD1	-	TRBV5-4	CASSLGDRNQPQHF	TGTGCCAGCAGCTTGGGGGACAGAAATCAGCCCCAGCATTTT
TRBJ2-5	TRBD1	-	TRBV19	CASSGTGTYQETQYF	TGTGCCAGTAGTGGGACAGGGACGTACCAAGAGACCCAGTACTTC
TRBJ2-1	TRBD2	-	TRBV6-1	CASRPSGSSYNEQFF	TGTGCCAGCAGGCCTAGCGGGAGCTCCTACAATGAGCAGTTCTTC
TRBJ2-3	-	-	TRBV6-4	CASSAMDFSDTQYF	TGTGCCAGCAGTGCCATGGACTTTTCAGATACGCAGTATTTT
TRBJ1-5	-	-	TRBV6-2/TRBV6-3	CASRREWADGQPQHF	TGTGCCAGCCGCCGGGAGTGGGCGGACGGTCAGCCCCAGCATTTT
TRBJ2-6	-	-	TRBV2	CASSTRVTGANVLTF	TGTGCCAGCAGTACGAGGGTAACGGGGGCCAACGTCCTGACTTTC
TRBJ2-2	-	-	TRBV6-5	CASSYGSGATGELFF	TGTGCCAGCAGTTACGGATCAGGGGCGACCGGGGAGCTGTTTTTT
TRBJ2-6	-	-	TRBV5-1	CASSLKAGSSGANVLTF	TGCGCCAGCAGCTTGAAGGCAGGAAGCTCTGGGGCCAACGTCCTGACTTTC
TRBJ2-4	TRBD2	-	TRBV30	CAWSGLAGAIQYF	TGTGCCTGGAGTGGGCTAGCGGGAGCCATTCAGTACTTC
TRBJ2-2	-	-	TRBV28	CASSLGGRTGELFF	TGTGCCAGCAGTTTGGGAGGAAGGACCGGGGAGCTGTTTTTT